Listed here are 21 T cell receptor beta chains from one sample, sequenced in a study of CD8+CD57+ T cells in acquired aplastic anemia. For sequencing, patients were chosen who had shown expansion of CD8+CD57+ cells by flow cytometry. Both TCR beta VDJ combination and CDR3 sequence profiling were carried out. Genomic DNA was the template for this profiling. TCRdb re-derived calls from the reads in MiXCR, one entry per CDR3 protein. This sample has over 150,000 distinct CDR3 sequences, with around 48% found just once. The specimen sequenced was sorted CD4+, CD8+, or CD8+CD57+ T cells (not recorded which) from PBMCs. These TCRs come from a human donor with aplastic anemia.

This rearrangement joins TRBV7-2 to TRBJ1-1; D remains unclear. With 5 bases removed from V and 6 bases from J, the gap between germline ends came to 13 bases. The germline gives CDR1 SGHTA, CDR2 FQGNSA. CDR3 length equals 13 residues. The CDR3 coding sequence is TGTGCCAGCAGCCCGGCCCCAGGCCCTGAAGCTTTCTTT. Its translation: CASSPAPGPEAFF.

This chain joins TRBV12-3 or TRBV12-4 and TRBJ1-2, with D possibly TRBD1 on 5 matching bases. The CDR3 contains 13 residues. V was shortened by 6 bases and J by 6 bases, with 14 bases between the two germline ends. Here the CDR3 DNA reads TGTGCCAGCAGAAAGGGGCGAAACCATGGCTACACCTTC. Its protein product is CASRKGRNHGYTF.

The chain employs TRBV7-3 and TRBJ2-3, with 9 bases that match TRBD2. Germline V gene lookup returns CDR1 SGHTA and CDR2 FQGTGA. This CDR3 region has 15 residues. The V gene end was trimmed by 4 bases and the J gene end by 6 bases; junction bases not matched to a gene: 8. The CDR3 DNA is TGTGCCAGCAGCTCGCCGATAGCGGGGGTGGATACGCAGTATTTT. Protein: CASSSPIAGVDTQYF.

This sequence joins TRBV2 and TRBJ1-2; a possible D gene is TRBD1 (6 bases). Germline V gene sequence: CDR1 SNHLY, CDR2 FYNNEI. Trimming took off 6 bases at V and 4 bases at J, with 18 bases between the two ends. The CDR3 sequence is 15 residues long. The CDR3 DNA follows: TGTGCCAGCAGACCTTCAGGGGCCAGGGGCTATGGCTACACCTTC. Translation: CASRPSGARGYGYTF. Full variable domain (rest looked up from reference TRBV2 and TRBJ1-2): EPEVTQTPSHQVTQMGQEVILRCVPISNHLYFYWYRQILGQKVEFLVSFYNNEISEKSEIFDDQFSVERPDGSNFTLKIRSTKLEDSAMYFCASRPSGARGYGYTFGSGTRLTVV.

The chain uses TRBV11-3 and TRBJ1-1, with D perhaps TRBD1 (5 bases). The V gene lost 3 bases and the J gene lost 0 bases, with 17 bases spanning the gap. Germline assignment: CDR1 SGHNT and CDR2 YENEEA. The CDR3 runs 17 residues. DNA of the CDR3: TGTGCCAGCAGCTTTGACGGGGCAGTGGGATTGAACACTGAAGCTTTCTTT. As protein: CASSFDGAVGLNTEAFF.

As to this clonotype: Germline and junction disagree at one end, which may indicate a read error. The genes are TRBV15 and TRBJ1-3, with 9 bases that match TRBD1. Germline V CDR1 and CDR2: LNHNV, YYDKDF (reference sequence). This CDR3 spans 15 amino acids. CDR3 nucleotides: TGTGCCGCCAGCATACAGGGGGCAATTTTAAACACCATATGTTTT. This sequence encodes CAASIQGAILNTICF.

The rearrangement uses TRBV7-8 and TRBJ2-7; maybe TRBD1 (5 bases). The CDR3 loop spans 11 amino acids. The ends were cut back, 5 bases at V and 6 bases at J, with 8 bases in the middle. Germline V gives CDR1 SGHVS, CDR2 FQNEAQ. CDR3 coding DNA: TGTGCCAGCAGCAAGGGGATCGAGCAGTACTTC. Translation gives CASSKGIEQYF.

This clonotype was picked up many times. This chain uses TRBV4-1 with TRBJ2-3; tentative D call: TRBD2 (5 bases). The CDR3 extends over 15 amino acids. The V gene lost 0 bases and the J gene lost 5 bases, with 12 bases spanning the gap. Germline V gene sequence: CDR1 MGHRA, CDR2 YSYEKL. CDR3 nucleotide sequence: TGCGCCAGCAGCCAAGAGGTGGGAGTAGAAGATACGCAGTATTTT. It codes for CASSQEVGVEDTQYF.

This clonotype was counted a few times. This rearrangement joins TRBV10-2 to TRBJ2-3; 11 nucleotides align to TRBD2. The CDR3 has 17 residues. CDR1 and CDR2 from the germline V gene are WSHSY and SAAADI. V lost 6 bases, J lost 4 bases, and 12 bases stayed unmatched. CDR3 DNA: TGCGCCAGCAGCCGTGAAGCCGGGACTAGCGGACCAGATACGCAGTATTTT. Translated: CASSREAGTSGPDTQYF.

The CDR3 DNA reads as TGCAGTGCTAGCCGCAAACAGAGAAGCACAGATACGCAGTATTTT. Amino acids: CSASRKQRSTDTQYF. The chain carries TRBV20-1 and TRBJ2-3; D remains unclear. Germline CDR1 reads DFQATT; CDR2 reads SNEGSKA (reference sequence). The CDR3 runs 15 residues. V lost 3 bases, J lost 0 bases, and 13 bases lay in between.

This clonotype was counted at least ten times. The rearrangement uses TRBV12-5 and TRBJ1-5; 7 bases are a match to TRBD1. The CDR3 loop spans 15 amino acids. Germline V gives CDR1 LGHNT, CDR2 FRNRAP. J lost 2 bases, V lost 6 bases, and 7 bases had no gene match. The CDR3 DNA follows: TGTGCTAGTGGAGAGGACAGGAATGGCAATCAGCCCCAGCATTTT. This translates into CASGEDRNGNQPQHF.

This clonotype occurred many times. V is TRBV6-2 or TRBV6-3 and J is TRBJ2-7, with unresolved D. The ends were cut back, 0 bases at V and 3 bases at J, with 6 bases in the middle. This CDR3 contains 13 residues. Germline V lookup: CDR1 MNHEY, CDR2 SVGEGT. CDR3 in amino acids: CASSYSTSYEQYF. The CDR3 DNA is TGTGCCAGCAGTTACTCGACGAGCTACGAGCAGTACTTC.

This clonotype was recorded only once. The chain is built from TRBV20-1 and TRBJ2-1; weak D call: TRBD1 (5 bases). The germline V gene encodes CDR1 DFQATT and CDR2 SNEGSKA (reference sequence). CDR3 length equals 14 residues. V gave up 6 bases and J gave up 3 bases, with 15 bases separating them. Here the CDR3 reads CSAPGSGDYNEQFF. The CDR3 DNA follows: TGCAGTGCCCCAGGGTCGGGCGACTACAATGAGCAGTTCTTC.

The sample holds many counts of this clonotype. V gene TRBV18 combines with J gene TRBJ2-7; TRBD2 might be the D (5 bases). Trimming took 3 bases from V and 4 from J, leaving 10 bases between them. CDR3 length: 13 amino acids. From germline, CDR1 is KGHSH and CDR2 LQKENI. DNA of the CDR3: TGTGCCAGCTCACCGTACGGGGATTACGAGCAGTACTTC. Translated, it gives CASSPYGDYEQYF.

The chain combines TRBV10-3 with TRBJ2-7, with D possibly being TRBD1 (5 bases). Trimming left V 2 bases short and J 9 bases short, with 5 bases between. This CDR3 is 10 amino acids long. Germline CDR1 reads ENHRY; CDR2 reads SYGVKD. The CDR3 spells CAISEQGQYF. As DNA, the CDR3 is TGTGCCATCAGTGAGCAGGGGCAGTACTTC.

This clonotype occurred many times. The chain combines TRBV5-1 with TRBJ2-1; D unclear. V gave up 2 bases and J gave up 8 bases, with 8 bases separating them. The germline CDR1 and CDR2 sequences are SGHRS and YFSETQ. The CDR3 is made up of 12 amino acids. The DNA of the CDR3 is TGCGCCAGCAGCTTTCCCACTTATGAGCAGTTCTTC. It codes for CASSFPTYEQFF.

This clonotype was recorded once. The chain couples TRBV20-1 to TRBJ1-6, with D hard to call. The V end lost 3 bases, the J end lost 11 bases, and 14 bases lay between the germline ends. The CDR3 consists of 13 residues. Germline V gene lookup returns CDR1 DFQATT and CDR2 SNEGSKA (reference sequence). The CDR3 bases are TGCAGTGCTAGTCAGGTGGGATTGCCACCCCTCCACTTT. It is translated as CSASQVGLPPLHF.

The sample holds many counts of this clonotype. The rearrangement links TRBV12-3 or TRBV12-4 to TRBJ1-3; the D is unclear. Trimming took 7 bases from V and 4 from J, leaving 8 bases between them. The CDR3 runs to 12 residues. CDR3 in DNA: TGTGCCAGCAACGACCGGGGAAACACCATATATTTT. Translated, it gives CASNDRGNTIYF.

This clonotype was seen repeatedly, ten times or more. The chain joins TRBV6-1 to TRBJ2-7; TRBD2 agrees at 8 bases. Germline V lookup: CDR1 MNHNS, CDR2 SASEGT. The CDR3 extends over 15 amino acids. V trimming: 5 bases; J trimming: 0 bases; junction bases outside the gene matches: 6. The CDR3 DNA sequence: TGTGCCAGCAGTCTCGGGAGGGGGAGCTCCTACGAGCAGTACTTC. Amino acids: CASSLGRGSSYEQYF.

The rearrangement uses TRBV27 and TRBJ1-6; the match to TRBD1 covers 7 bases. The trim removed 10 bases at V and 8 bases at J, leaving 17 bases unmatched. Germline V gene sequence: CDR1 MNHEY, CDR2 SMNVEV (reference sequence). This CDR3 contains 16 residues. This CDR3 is CANRPPGPGGYSPLHF. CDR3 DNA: TGTGCCAACAGACCCCCGGGGCCAGGGGGATATTCACCCCTCCACTTT.

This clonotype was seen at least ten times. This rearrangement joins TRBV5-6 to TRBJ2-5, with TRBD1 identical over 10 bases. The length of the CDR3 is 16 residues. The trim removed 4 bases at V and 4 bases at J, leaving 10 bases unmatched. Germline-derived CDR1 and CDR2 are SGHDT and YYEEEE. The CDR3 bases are TGTGCCAGCAGCGGTCCGGGACAGGGGATGTCAGAGACCCAGTACTTC. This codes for CASSGPGQGMSETQYF.